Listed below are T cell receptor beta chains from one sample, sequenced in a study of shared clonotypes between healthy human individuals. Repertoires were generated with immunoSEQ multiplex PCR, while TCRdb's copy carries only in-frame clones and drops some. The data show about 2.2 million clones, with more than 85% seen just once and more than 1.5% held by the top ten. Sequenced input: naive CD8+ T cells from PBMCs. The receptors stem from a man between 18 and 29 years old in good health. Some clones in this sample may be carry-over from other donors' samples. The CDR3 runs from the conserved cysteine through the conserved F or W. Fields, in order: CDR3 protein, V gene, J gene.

CASSFPGLAGGRNIYEQYF	TRBV28	TRBJ2-7
CAWALEAEMNTGELFF	TRBV30	TRBJ2-2
CASSLLPRRGYGYTF	TRBV28	TRBJ1-2
CASSQERRETQYF	TRBV4-1	TRBJ2-5
CASSPRMGNEQYF	TRBV5-1	TRBJ2-7
CASGDRLPSQETQYF	TRBV27	TRBJ2-5
CASSQDPGLPSIQYF	TRBV4-1	TRBJ2-4
CASRGPGNTEAFF	TRBV9	TRBJ1-1
CASSLQGAVYGYTF	TRBV28	TRBJ1-2
CASSPPGNTQYF	TRBV25-1	TRBJ2-3
CASSAGTPAVLYGYTF	TRBV7-8	TRBJ1-2
CASSLLGDTEAFF	TRBV4-1	TRBJ1-1
CASSLGPSGSSYEQYF	TRBV7-6	TRBJ2-7
CASSLGQGVEAFF	TRBV19	TRBJ1-1
CASTPGGEHYGYTF	TRBV6-5	TRBJ1-2
CSAHRALETQYF	TRBV29-1	TRBJ2-5
CASSAPTDTQYF	TRBV5-1	TRBJ2-3
CASSPTANYGYTF	TRBV7-9	TRBJ1-2
CASSSLQGLNEQYF	TRBV28	TRBJ2-7
CASSYTGTYGYTF	TRBV28	TRBJ1-2
CASSMVAGGYEQYF	TRBV19	TRBJ2-7
CASSRSGRVQETQYF	TRBV11-2	TRBJ2-5
CASSFLAGGADTQYF	TRBV28	TRBJ2-3
CASARGTGELFF	TRBV28	TRBJ2-2
CAWSAGQGRHEQYF	TRBV30	TRBJ2-7
CASSKKQTGYEQYF	TRBV7-9	TRBJ2-7
CASSPRGSSTDTQYF	TRBV7-6	TRBJ2-3
CASTPPTSVYEQYF	TRBV7-8	TRBJ2-7
CASSDGPHNEQFF	TRBV6-4	TRBJ2-1
CASSLEGQGPQETQYF	TRBV11-2	TRBJ2-5
CASSQDLVRVIPSTIYF	TRBV4-3	TRBJ1-3
CATSRTGTSGSPEQFF	TRBV15	TRBJ2-1
CASRPGRVNYGYTF	TRBV2	TRBJ1-2
CASKESPGVDEQYF	TRBV5-1	TRBJ2-7
CASSSPDSFNEKLFF	TRBV7-9	TRBJ1-4
CASSPGPQWNEQFF	TRBV6-5	TRBJ2-1
CASSWGRSYEQYF	TRBV27	TRBJ2-7